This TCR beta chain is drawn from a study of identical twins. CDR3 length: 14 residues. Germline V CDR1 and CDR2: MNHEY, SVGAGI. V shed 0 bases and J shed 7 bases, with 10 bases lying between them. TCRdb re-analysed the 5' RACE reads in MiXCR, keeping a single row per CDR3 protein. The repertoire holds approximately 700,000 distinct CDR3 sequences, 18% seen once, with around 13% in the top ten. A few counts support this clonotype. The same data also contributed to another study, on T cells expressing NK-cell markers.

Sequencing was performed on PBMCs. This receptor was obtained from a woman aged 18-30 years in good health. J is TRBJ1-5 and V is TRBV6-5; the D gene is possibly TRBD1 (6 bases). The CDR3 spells CASSYSQGGQPQHF. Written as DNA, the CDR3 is TGTGCCAGCAGTTACTCACAGGGCGGGCAGCCCCAGCATTTT.